These 22 T cell receptor beta chains were sequenced from one sample in a study of CD8+ T cells in alopecia areata. cDNA serving as the sequencing template came from extracted, reverse transcribed RNA. The method was immunoSEQ multiplex PCR; TCRdb's version includes in-frame clones alone and lacks a portion of them. This sample has more than 150,000 clones, with around 58% found just once. Sample treatment: oral pan-JAK inhibitor, 5-10 mg twice daily. Sequences were derived from CD8+ T cells sorted from blood, sampled at week 24, from a patient treated with tofacitinib. Every receptor here comes from a human donor with alopecia areata.

The DNA of the CDR3 is TGTGCCAGCAGTGATAGGGGGGCAACAGATGAGCAGTTCTTC. This translates into CASSDRGATDEQFF. The chain combines TRBV6-4 with TRBJ2-1; D assignment may be TRBD1 or TRBD2 (6 bases each). The CDR3 is made up of 14 amino acids. V dropped 3 bases and J dropped 8 bases, with 14 bases sitting between them. Germline values: CDR1 MRHNA, CDR2 SNTAGT.

This clone was seen a handful of times. V is TRBV19 and J is TRBJ2-7; D might be TRBD1 (8 bases). This CDR3 region has 15 residues. With 3 bases removed from V and 4 bases from J, the gap between germline ends came to 16 bases. Per the germline V gene, CDR1 is LNHDA and CDR2 is SQIVND (reference sequence). As DNA, the CDR3 is TGTGCCAGTAGTATTGCGGGAGACAGGGGTTACGAGCAGTACTTC. Protein: CASSIAGDRGYEQYF.

The chain employs TRBV5-6 and TRBJ2-7; 8 nucleotides match TRBD1. The CDR3 runs 14 residues. Per the germline V gene, CDR1 is SGHDT and CDR2 is YYEEEE. With V trimmed by 3 bases and J by 3 bases, 5 bases remained unmatched. CDR3 residues: CASSSGTGVYEQYF. DNA for the CDR3: TGTGCCAGCAGCTCCGGGACAGGAGTCTACGAGCAGTACTTC.

This clone was seen more than once but under ten times. The CDR3 nucleotides read TGCAGCGTTGGGACAGGGACTAACTATGGCTACACCTTC. Translated, it gives CSVGTGTNYGYTF. The chain has TRBV29-1 and TRBJ1-2, with TRBD1 identical over 8 bases. The CDR3 is 13 amino acids. In germline, CDR1 is SQVTM, CDR2 ANQGSEA. V shed 4 bases and J 0 bases; nucleotides not matched to a gene: 1. The whole variable domain, filled in from reference TRBV29-1 and TRBJ1-2, reads SAVISQKPSRDICQRGTSLTIQCQVDSQVTMMFWYRQQPGQSLTLIATANQGSEATYESGFVIDKFPISRPNLTFSTLTVSNMSPEDSSIYLCSVGTGTNYGYTFGSGTRLTVV.

The genes are TRBV7-9 and TRBJ2-2; TRBD1 is a possible D gene (5 bases). This CDR3 is built from 14 residues. In germline, CDR1 is SEHNR, CDR2 FQNEAQ (reference sequence). With 5 bases removed from V and 9 bases from J, the gap between germline ends came to 16 bases. CDR3 bases: TGTGCCAGCAGCCACCCTCGACAGATCTGGGAGCTGTTTTTT. It is translated as CASSHPRQIWELFF.

This clone was picked up a small number of times. This chain links TRBV4-2 with TRBJ2-7; D is ambiguous. Between the trimmed V and J ends, which lost 0 bases and 6 bases, there was a span of 3 bases. Germline CDR1 is LGHNA and CDR2 is YNFKEQ. This CDR3 region has 11 residues. CDR3 protein: CASSQEAEQYF. The CDR3 DNA reads as TGTGCCAGCAGCCAAGAGGCCGAGCAGTACTTC.

With regard to this clone: The junction departs from germline at one end; a sequencing error may be responsible. The chain is built from TRBV5-1 and TRBJ2-1; D is uncertain. The CDR3 sequence is 13 residues long. CDR1 is SGHRS, CDR2 YFSETQ, per germline. The CDR3 loop reads CASRLSGYSEQFF. In DNA form, the CDR3 reads TGCGCCAGCAGATTATCCGGGTACAGTGAGCAGTTCTTC.

The V call is TRBV6-1, the J call TRBJ2-5, with 10 bases identical to TRBD1. V shed 3 bases, J shed 5 bases, and the junction held 3 bases outside the gene matches. The germline CDR1 and CDR2 sequences are MNHNS and SASEGT. The CDR3 has 14 amino acids. The CDR3 region is CASSEGTGVETQYF. The CDR3 DNA reads as TGTGCCAGCAGTGAGGGGACAGGGGTGGAGACCCAGTACTTC.

This chain joins TRBV15 and TRBJ1-1; D gene ambiguous. Between the trimmed V and J ends, which lost 0 bases and 11 bases, there was a span of 7 bases. This CDR3 region has 11 residues. Germline V gene lookup returns CDR1 LNHNV and CDR2 YYDKDF (reference sequence). CDR3 loop: CATSRDKMAFF. In DNA, the CDR3 is TGTGCCACCAGCAGAGATAAGATGGCTTTCTTT.

J is TRBJ2-5 and V is TRBV6-5, with D hard to call. Trimming left V 0 bases short and J 11 bases short, with 13 bases between. Germline CDR1 and CDR2: MNHEY and SVGAGI. The CDR3 length is 13 residues. The CDR3 bases are TGTGCCAGCAGTTACTCTAGGCGGCTCGAACAGTACTTC. Residues: CASSYSRRLEQYF.

This clone turned up a few times. The genes are TRBV6-6 and TRBJ2-3; 8 bases map to TRBD2. Germline V lookup: CDR1 MNHNY, CDR2 SVGAGI (reference sequence). With 7 bases clipped from V and 0 bases from J, the junction kept 6 bases outside the gene matches. The CDR3 is 15 residues long. The CDR3 DNA reads as TGTGCCAGCACTGAGCGGGGGTACAGCACAGATACGCAGTATTTT. As protein: CASTERGYSTDTQYF.

Points on this clone: The sample holds other DNA sequences that translate to the same CDR3. V and J are TRBV11-2 and TRBJ2-5; the D call may be TRBD1 or TRBD2 (5 bases each). CDR3 length equals 13 residues. The V end was cut by 0 bases, the J end by 3 bases, with 5 bases between. From germline, CDR1 is SGHAT and CDR2 FQNNGV. The CDR3 reads CASSLEGEETQYF. In DNA form, the CDR3 reads TGTGCCAGCAGCTTAGAGGGGGAAGAGACCCAGTACTTC.

The chain links TRBV5-6 to TRBJ1-1, with no clear D. The V end lost 4 bases, the J end lost 10 bases, and 20 bases lay between the germline ends. From germline, CDR1 is SGHDT and CDR2 YYEEEE. The CDR3 consists of 14 residues. CDR3 region: CASSGTSRNLPAFF. Written as DNA, the CDR3 is TGTGCCAGCAGCGGTACTTCCAGGAACTTACCAGCTTTCTTT.

This chain uses TRBV29-1 with TRBJ2-7; weak D call: TRBD2 (6 bases). Germline assignment: CDR1 SQVTM and CDR2 ANQGSEA. The length of the CDR3 is 13 residues. The DNA for the CDR3 is TGCAGTTACCGGGACTCGGGAACCTACGAGCAGTACTTC. Translated, it gives CSYRDSGTYEQYF.

As DNA, the CDR3 is TGTGCCAGCGGCCTGGGACAGAACCGAGAAAAACTGTTTTTT. Its translation is CASGLGQNREKLFF. The chain employs TRBV25-1 and TRBJ1-4; the match to TRBD1 covers 7 bases. With V trimmed by 8 bases and J by 8 bases, 11 bases remained unmatched. This CDR3 is 14 amino acids long. Germline lookup yields CDR1 MGHDK and CDR2 SYGVNS.

This CDR3 is CSVEGVGPGPQPQHF. DNA of the CDR3: TGCAGCGTTGAAGGTGTTGGTCCAGGGCCTCAGCCCCAGCATTTT. The V gene is TRBV29-1, the J gene TRBJ1-5; possibly TRBD1 for D (5 bases). CDR3 size: 15 residues. V gave up 1 base and J gave up 6 bases, with 16 bases separating them. Germline assignment: CDR1 SQVTM and CDR2 ANQGSEA. The full variable domain, in which reference TRBV29-1 and TRBJ1-5 provide the parts outside the CDR3, is SAVISQKPSRDICQRGTSLTIQCQVDSQVTMMFWYRQQPGQSLTLIATANQGSEATYESGFVIDKFPISRPNLTFSTLTVSNMSPEDSSIYLCSVEGVGPGPQPQHFGDGTRLSIL.

The chain couples TRBV9 to TRBJ2-1; weak D call: TRBD1 (6 bases). Deletions cut 2 bases from V and 1 base from J, with 7 bases between. The CDR3 has 14 amino acids. The germline gives CDR1 SGDLS, CDR2 YYNGEE. This CDR3 reads CASSVQGSYNEQFF. The CDR3 bases are TGTGCCAGCAGCGTCCAGGGGTCCTACAATGAGCAGTTCTTC. Full variable domain (outside the CDR3, taken from reference TRBV9 and TRBJ2-1): DSGVTQTPKHLITATGQRVTLRCSPRSGDLSVYWYQQSLDQGLQFLIQYYNGEERAKGNILERFSAQQFPDLHSELNLSSLELGDSALYFCASSVQGSYNEQFFGPGTRLTVL.

This clone has a single count. The gene calls are TRBV6-5 and TRBJ1-5; D is uncertain. This CDR3 has 13 amino acids. Per germline, CDR1 MNHEY and CDR2 SVGAGI. V lost 0 bases and J lost 4, with 4 bases in between. The CDR3 DNA follows: TGTGCCAGCAGTTACTCGCAGAATCAGCCCCAGCATTTT. Amino acid sequence: CASSYSQNQPQHF.

The V and J genes are TRBV9 and TRBJ2-5; 7 nucleotides match TRBD2. CDR3 size: 15 residues. Germline V gene lookup returns CDR1 SGDLS and CDR2 YYNGEE. After removal of 3 bases from V and 1 base from J, the junction contained 6 bases not matched to a gene. In nucleotides, the CDR3 is TGTGCCAGCAGCGCGGGAGGCGGGATCCAAGAGACCCAGTACTTC. Translating gives CASSAGGGIQETQYF.

The chain combines TRBV19 with TRBJ1-5; 8 nucleotides align to TRBD1. J lost 5 bases, V lost 3 bases, and 6 bases had no gene match. Germline CDR1 and CDR2: LNHDA and SQIVND (reference sequence). The CDR3 covers 15 residues. This chain's CDR3 is CASSIWTGKDQPQHF. The CDR3 DNA reads as TGTGCCAGTAGTATCTGGACAGGGAAGGATCAGCCCCAGCATTTT.

This clone was counted between two and nine times. This chain connects TRBV13 to TRBJ2-7; perhaps TRBD1 as D (6 bases). The length of the CDR3 is 16 residues. Trimming removed 5 bases at V and 0 bases at J, with 17 bases between. CDR1 is PRHDT, CDR2 FYEKMQ, per germline (reference sequence). In nucleotides, the CDR3 is TGTGCCAGCAGCCCGGCGTTCGGGACAAGCTCCTACGAGCAGTACTTC. Translated: CASSPAFGTSSYEQYF.

This chain connects TRBV11-2 to TRBJ1-5; D not certain. The ends were cut back, 5 bases at V and 0 bases at J, with 2 bases in the middle. Germline CDR1 reads SGHAT; CDR2 reads FQNNGV. This CDR3 contains 12 residues. CDR3 DNA sequence: TGTGCCAGCAGCCATAGCAATCAGCCCCAGCATTTT. It is translated as CASSHSNQPQHF. The full variable domain, completed using reference TRBV11-2 and TRBJ1-5, is EAGVAQSPRYKIIEKRQSVAFWCNPISGHATLYWYQQILGQGPKLLIQFQNNGVVDDSQLPKDRFSAERLKGVDSTLKIQPAKLEDSAVYLCASSHSNQPQHFGDGTRLSIL.